A selection of T cell receptor beta chains follows, all from one sample in a study of chemoradiotherapy in HPV16-positive cancers. Data came from immunoSEQ multiplex PCR; TCRdb stores just in-frame clones and leaves some out. Of about 68,000 clones listed, 88% are singletons. Sequencing was performed on blood, taken from a patient who underwent chemoradiotherapy. These receptors were collected from a human donor with HPV-associated anogenital cancer. Each CDR3 is given with its conserved first and last residue. A D gene is named only where the DNA matches it firmly.

>15|NA|TRBJ2-2|TRBV29-1
CSVAIWGANTGELFF
>15|NA|TRBJ2-2|TRBV4-2
CASSQAQELPGELFF
>15|TRBD1|TRBJ1-5|TRBV18
CASSRQGNSHQPQHF
>14|TRBD2|TRBJ2-7|TRBV5-6
CASGRGRSIYEQYF
>13|TRBD1|TRBJ1-1|TRBV28
CASSSGDRVEAFF
>15|NA|TRBJ2-3|TRBV6-5
CASSTSGLQTDTQYF
>15|NA|TRBJ1-2|TRBV2
CASIGTFAYKYGYTF
>15|NA|TRBJ1-1|TRBV10-3
CAISESYRDRTEAFF
>17|TRBD2|TRBJ2-1|TRBV6-4
CASSESALAGGPIEQFF
>12|TRBD1|TRBJ1-2|TRBV29-1
CSVDVRQGTYTF
>19|NA|TRBJ2-6|TRBV5-1
CASSSHLLRTPSGANVLTF
>15|TRBD2|TRBJ2-5|TRBV18
CASSPPGQRGETQYF
>16|NA|TRBJ1-3|TRBV6-6
CASSGQLGTAGNTIYF
>16|NA|TRBJ1-4|TRBV5-8
CASSRRGAQTNEKLFF
>15|NA|TRBJ2-2|TRBV19
CASTETNANTGELFF
>15|TRBD1|TRBJ1-1|TRBV19
CASSTSDRGFAEAFF
>12|TRBD1|TRBJ2-7|TRBV28
CATRDRGYEQYF
>15|TRBD1|TRBJ2-3|TRBV30
CAWGVQGLRTDTQYF
>17|TRBD1|TRBJ1-5|TRBV7-4
CASSQSGTGVSIQPQHF
>13|NA|TRBJ1-1|TRBV5-1
CASTSIRNTEAFF
>13|NA|TRBJ1-1|TRBV6-1
CASSEFEDTEAFF
>17|NA|TRBJ1-1|TRBV5-6
CASSPYATGKGDTEAFF
>15|NA|TRBJ1-5|TRBV2
CASRATPVGSQPQHF
>14|NA|TRBJ2-7|TRBV4-1
CASSQGGTPYEQYF
>15|TRBD2|TRBJ2-7|TRBV4-2
CASSQAGTSGIPQYF
>19|TRBD2|TRBJ2-1|TRBV7-2
CASSLAVGLAGPLSNEQFF
>17|NA|TRBJ1-3|TRBV7-2
CASSFASGPSSGNTIYF
>15|NA|TRBJ2-7|TRBV5-1
CASSLGSAGSYEQYF
>12|NA|TRBJ2-3|TRBV6-1
CASSERWDTQYF
>15|NA|TRBJ1-4|TRBV9
CASSVSGATNEKLFF
>13|NA|TRBJ2-7|TRBV7-2
CASSLQQGYEQYF
>14|TRBD1|TRBJ1-2|TRBV28
CASSLGRGQRGYTF
>16|TRBD1|TRBJ2-3|TRBV30
CAWSGTGGPGTDTQYF
>14|NA|TRBJ1-1|TRBV18
CASSQLGRDTEAFF
>17|TRBD1|TRBJ2-2|TRBV4-1
CASSRFSDRVMSGELFF
>14|NA|TRBJ2-5|TRBV28
CASSFYGGAETQYF
>13|NA|TRBJ1-2|TRBV10-1
CASSERQNYGYTF
>13|NA|TRBJ1-1|TRBV5-1
CASSSIPGAEAFF
>15|NA|TRBJ2-2|TRBV6-6
CASSYNGRNTGELFF
>14|NA|TRBJ2-7|TRBV29-1
CSVARGQGPNEQYF
>13|NA|TRBJ1-4|TRBV30
CASRQDRDEKLFF
>15|NA|TRBJ2-3|TRBV7-2
CASSLAGQYTDTQYF
>16|NA|TRBJ2-2|TRBV5-1
CASSPSAGGDTGELFF
>15|NA|TRBJ1-1|TRBV4-1
CASSQWKDSNTEAFF
>13|NA|TRBJ2-7|TRBV30
CAWSVQGPGIRYF
>13|NA|TRBJ1-6|TRBV9
CASSVDGGSPLHF